This TCR beta chain is drawn from a study of blood T cell repertoires in COVID-19. Study information: Collection of acute and convalescent COVID-19 samples took place in the United States, Italy and Spain. T cells, B-cell-depleted T cells, or PBMCs provided the cDNA or gDNA that served as material.

This clone qualifies as large. Libraries were prepared by immunoSEQ multiplex PCR; TCRdb keeps only in-frame clonotypes and omits some of them. The sample includes approximately 10,000 clones, 60% to 85% of them seen just once. It was during active infection that Seattle patients were enrolled and then longitudinally followed. Trimming stripped 4 bases from V and 9 bases from J, with 18 bases between. From germline, CDR1 is MNHEY and CDR2 SMNVEV (reference sequence). The CDR3 contains 14 residues. V gene TRBV27 combines with J gene TRBJ1-2, with a weak D call TRBD1 (5 bases). Material: peripheral blood. The sequence was collected from a man between 60 and 70 years old with COVID-19, enrolled during active disease. The CDR3 loop reads CASSSAGTLVSYTF. Written as DNA, the CDR3 is TGTGCCAGCAGTTCTGCCGGGACTTTAGTTAGCTACACCTTC.